The entry below gives a single T cell receptor (beta chain) sequence along with its context. Its cognate antigen has yet to be identified. No per-base quality is available; no much larger clone lies one base away. The CDR3 holds 16 amino acids from the cysteine to the phenylalanine. The DNA shown is the 48-base CDR3, in frame from base 1. V is cut by 0 bases and J by 5 bases, and the space between the germline ends is 15 bases. The library relied on RT-PCR. The sequencing machine was an Illumina HiSeq 2500. TCRdb trimmed the raw reads at Q25, called clones with MiXCR and kept productive beta chains. One record per CDR3 amino acid sequence lists the most common genes and DNA. This sample comprises about 800,000 distinct CDR3 sequences, 21% of them detected only once. Together, the top ten hold about 10% of the sample. The data originate from a study of response to subunit inactivated influenza vaccine (dated by TCRdb to about 2018). Notes on the research overall: Deep quantitative profiling of the T cell receptor repertoire was used in the study to follow responses to a trivalent subunit inactivated influenza vaccine.

The research as a whole found: According to the authors, only a limited number of new T cells may be recruited by each seasonal influenza vaccination.

Recombination connected TRBV12-3 or TRBV12-4 to TRBJ2-3, with TRBD1 tentatively as D gene (6 bases match). The source of this sequence is a man aged 50-60 years who received an inactivated influenza vaccine. Donor details come from another sample of the same person, matched by shared clones. The source material was PBMCs from blood, sampled 5 days after vaccination. The CDR3 is CASSLAQGGFLDTQYF. The DNA sequence is TGTGCCAGCAGTTTAGCGCAAGGGGGATTCTTAGATACGCAGTATTTT.